The source of this T cell receptor beta chain is a study of blood T cell repertoires in COVID-19. Whole-study context: Acute-phase and convalescent COVID-19 samples originated in the United States, Italy and Spain. Sample material is recorded as cDNA or gDNA derived from T cells, B-cell-depleted T cells, or PBMCs.

Germline CDR1 SGHTA, CDR2 FQGNSA. Trimming at V came to 1 base and at J to 5 bases, leaving 4 bases not matched to a gene. This CDR3 is 16 amino acids long. As processed by the authors: Researchers report that nucleated cell counts were estimated from reference gene primer amplification. Here immunoSEQ multiplex PCR was the method, and the copy in TCRdb shows in-frame clones only, minus some. V and J calls and clone size come straight from that table; D and trimming were deduced from the DNA. In the table there are 80,000 to 95,000 clones, roughly 80% of which are singletons. The chain has TRBV7-2 and TRBJ2-3; 12 bases agree with TRBD2. Input material: peripheral blood. This receptor was identified in a woman over 75 with active or convalescent COVID-19. CDR3 bases: TGTGCCAGCAGCTTAGAACTAGCGGGGGGAGTAGATACGCAGTATTTT. This translates into CASSLELAGGVDTQYF. Together with reference TRBV7-2 and TRBJ2-3, the CDR3 gives the full variable domain: GAGVSQSPSNKVTEKGKDVELRCDPISGHTALYWYRQSLGQGLEFLIYFQGNSAPDKSGLPSDRFSAERTGGSVSTLTIQRTQQEDSAVYLCASSLELAGGVDTQYFGPGTRLTVL.